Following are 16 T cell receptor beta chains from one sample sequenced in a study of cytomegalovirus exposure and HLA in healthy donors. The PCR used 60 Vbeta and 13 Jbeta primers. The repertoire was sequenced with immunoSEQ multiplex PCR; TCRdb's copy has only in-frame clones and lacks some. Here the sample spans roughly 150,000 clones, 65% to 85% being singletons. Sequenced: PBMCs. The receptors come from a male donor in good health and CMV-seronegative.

CDR3 DNA sequence: TGTGCCAGCAGTGGACGGGACAGGGGGAATTCGAACACTGAAGCTTTCTTT. Residues: CASSGRDRGNSNTEAFF. The gene calls are TRBV6-1 and TRBJ1-1; 11 nucleotides line up with TRBD1. There are 17 residues in the CDR3. Germline CDR1 MNHNS, CDR2 SASEGT. The V and J ends lost 4 bases and 1 base, in that order; junction bases with no gene match: 8.

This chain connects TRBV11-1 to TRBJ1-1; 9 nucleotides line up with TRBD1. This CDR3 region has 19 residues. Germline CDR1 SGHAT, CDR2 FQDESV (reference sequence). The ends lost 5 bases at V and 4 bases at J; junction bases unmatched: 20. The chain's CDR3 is CASSPADRGWGQAVTEAFF. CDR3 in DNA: TGTGCCAGCAGCCCCGCGGACAGGGGATGGGGACAGGCCGTCACTGAAGCTTTCTTT.

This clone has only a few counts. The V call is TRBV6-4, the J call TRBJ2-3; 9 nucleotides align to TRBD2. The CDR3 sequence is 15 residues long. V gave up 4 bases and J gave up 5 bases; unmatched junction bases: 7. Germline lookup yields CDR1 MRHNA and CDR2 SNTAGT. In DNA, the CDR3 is TGTGCCAGCAGTGTCGGCGCGGGGGGGATAGATACGCAGTATTTT. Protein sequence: CASSVGAGGIDTQYF.

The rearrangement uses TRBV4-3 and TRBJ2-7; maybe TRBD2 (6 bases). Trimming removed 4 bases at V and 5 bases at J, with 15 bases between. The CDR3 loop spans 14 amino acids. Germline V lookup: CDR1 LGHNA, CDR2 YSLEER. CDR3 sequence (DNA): TGCGCCAGCAGCCGCTCCCGCAGGGAGGACGAGCAGTACTTC. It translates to CASSRSRREDEQYF.

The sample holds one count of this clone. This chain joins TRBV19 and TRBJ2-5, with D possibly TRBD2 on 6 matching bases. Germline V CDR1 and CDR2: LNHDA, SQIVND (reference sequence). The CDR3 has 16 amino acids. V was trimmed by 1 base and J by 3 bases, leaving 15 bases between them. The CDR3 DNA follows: TGTGCCAGTAGTATAGTGCCAGGGTCGGGAGAAGAGACCCAGTACTTC. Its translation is CASSIVPGSGEETQYF.

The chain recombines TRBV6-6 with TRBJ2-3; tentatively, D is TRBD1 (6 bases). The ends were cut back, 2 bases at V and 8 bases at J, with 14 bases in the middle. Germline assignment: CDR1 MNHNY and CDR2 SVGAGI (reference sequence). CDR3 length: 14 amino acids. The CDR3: CASSYNRDSGTQYF. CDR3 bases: TGTGCCAGCAGTTACAACAGGGATTCTGGTACGCAGTATTTT.

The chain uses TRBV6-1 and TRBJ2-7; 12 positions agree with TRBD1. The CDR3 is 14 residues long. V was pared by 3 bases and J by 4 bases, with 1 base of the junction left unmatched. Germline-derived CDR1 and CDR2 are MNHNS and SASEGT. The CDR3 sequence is CASSEGQGAYEQYF. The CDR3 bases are TGTGCCAGCAGTGAGGGACAGGGGGCTTACGAGCAGTACTTC.

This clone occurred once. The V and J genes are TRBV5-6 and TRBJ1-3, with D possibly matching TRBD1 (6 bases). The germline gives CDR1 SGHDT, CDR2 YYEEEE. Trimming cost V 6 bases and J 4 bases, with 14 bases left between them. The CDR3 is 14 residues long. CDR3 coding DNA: TGTGCCAGCAACGGTGGGGGCTCAGGAAACACCATATATTTT. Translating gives CASNGGGSGNTIYF.

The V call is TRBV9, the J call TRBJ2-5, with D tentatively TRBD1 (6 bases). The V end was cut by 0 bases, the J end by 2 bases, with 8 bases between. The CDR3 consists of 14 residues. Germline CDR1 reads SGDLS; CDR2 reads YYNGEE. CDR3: CASSVAGVQETQYF. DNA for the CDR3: TGTGCCAGCAGCGTAGCAGGGGTTCAAGAGACCCAGTACTTC.

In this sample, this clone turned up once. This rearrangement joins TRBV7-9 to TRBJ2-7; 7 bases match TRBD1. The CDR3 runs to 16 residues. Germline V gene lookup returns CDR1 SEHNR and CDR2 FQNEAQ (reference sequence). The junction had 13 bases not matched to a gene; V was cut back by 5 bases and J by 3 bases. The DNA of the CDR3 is TGTGCCAGCAGCCCCCCCGAGGGGACAGAGATCTACGAGCAGTACTTC. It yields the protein CASSPPEGTEIYEQYF.

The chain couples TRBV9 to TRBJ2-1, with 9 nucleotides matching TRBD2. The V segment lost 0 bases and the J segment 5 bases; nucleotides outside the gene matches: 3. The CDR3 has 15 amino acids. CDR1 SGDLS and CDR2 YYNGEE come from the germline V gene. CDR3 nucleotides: TGTGCCAGCAGCGTAGAAGCTAGCGGGGACAATGAGCAGTTCTTC. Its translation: CASSVEASGDNEQFF.

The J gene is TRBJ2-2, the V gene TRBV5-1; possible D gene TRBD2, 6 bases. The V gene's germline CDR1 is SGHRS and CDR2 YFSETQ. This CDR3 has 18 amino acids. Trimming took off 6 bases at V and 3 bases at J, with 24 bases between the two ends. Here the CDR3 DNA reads TGCGCCAGCACCGGAGGGATTCTGTGGATTCCGGACACCGGGGAGCTGTTTTTT. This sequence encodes CASTGGILWIPDTGELFF. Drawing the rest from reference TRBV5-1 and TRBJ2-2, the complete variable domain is KAGVTQTPRYLIKTRGQQVTLSCSPISGHRSVSWYQQTPGQGLQFLFEYFSETQRNKGNFPGRFSGRQFSNSRSEMNVSTLELGDSALYLCASTGGILWIPDTGELFFGEGSRLTVL.

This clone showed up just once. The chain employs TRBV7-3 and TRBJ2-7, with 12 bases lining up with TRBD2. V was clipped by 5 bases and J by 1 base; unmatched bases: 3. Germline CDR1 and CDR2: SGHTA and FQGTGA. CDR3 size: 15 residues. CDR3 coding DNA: TGTGCCAGCAGCATCACTAGCGGGGGGTCCTACGAGCAGTACTTC. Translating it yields CASSITSGGSYEQYF.

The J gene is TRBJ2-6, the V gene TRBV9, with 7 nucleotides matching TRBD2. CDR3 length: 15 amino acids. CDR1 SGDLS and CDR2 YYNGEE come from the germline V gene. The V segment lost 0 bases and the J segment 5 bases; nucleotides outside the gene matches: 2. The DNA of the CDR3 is TGTGCCAGCAGCGTAGGCGGGGGAAGGGCCAACGTCCTGACTTTC. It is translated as CASSVGGGRANVLTF.

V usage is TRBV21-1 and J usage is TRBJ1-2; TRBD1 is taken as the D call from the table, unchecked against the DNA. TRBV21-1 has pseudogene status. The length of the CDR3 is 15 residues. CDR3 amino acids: CASSKGMDRHYGYTF. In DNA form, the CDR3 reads TGTGCCAGCAGCAAAGGCATGGACAGACACTATGGCTACACCTTC.

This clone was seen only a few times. The CDR3 loop reads CASSGGTSGGASTGELFF. CDR3 DNA: TGTGCCAGCAGCGGGGGGACTAGCGGGGGGGCGTCGACCGGGGAGCTGTTTTTT. The J gene is TRBJ2-2, the V gene TRBV9; 16 positions agree with TRBD2. Unmatched junction bases numbered 7, after V lost 3 bases and J lost 5 bases. Germline-derived CDR1 and CDR2 are SGDLS and YYNGEE. CDR3 length: 18 residues. The full variable domain, rest sourced from reference TRBV9 and TRBJ2-2, is DSGVTQTPKHLITATGQRVTLRCSPRSGDLSVYWYQQSLDQGLQFLIQYYNGEERAKGNILERFSAQQFPDLHSELNLSSLELGDSALYFCASSGGTSGGASTGELFFGEGSRLTVL.